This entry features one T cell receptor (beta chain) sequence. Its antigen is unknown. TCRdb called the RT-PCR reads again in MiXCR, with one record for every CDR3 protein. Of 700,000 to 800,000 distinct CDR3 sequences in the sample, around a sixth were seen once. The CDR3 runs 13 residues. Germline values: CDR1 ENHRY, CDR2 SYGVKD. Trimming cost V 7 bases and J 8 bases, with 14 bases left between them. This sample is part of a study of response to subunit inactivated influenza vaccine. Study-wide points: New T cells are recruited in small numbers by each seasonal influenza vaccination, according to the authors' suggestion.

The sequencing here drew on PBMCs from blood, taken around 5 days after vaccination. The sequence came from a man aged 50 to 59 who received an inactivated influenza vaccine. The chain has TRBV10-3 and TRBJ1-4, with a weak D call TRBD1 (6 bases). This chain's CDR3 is CAIKAGAGEKLFF. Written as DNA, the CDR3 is TGTGCCATCAAGGCAGGGGCCGGGGAAAAACTGTTTTTT.